The 19 T cell receptor beta chains reported below all come from one sample, sequenced in a study of blood T cell repertoires in COVID-19. Assay used: immunoSEQ multiplex PCR; TCRdb lists only in-frame clones, some missing. The sample has 70,000 to 90,000 clones; over 75% are singletons. The sequenced sample consisted of peripheral blood. The receptors stem from a man in his fifties with acute or convalescent COVID-19.

The chain combines TRBV30 with TRBJ1-2; D possibly corresponds to TRBD1 (6 bases). Germline loops: CDR1 GTSNPN, CDR2 SVGIG (reference sequence). Trimming cost V 4 bases and J 2 bases, with 8 bases left between them. The CDR3 spans 12 residues. CDR3 in DNA: TGTGCCTGGACCCAGGGGAACTATGGCTACACCTTC. Protein: CAWTQGNYGYTF.

The V and J genes are TRBV9 and TRBJ2-1; the D gene is possibly TRBD1 (6 bases). Trimming shortened V by 2 bases and J by 12 bases, and 21 bases separated the two germline ends. The germline V gene has CDR1 SGDLS and CDR2 YYNGEE. The CDR3 is 15 amino acids. CDR3 DNA: TGTGCCAGCAGCGTCTCAGGGGCTCTAGGAGGAGGGCAGTTCTTC. It codes for CASSVSGALGGGQFF. Drawing the rest from reference TRBV9 and TRBJ2-1, the complete variable domain is DSGVTQTPKHLITATGQRVTLRCSPRSGDLSVYWYQQSLDQGLQFLIQYYNGEERAKGNILERFSAQQFPDLHSELNLSSLELGDSALYFCASSVSGALGGGQFFGPGTRLTVL.

The rearrangement joins TRBV12-3 or TRBV12-4 to TRBJ1-1; D not resolved. V lost 4 bases and J lost 2, with 8 bases in between. The CDR3 loop spans 13 amino acids. In DNA, the CDR3 is TGTGCCAGCAGTTACAGATTTAACACTGAAGCTTTCTTT. Translated, it gives CASSYRFNTEAFF.

This chain joins TRBV6-1 and TRBJ1-3; 8 nucleotides match TRBD1. Germline V CDR1 and CDR2: MNHNS, SASEGT. The CDR3 runs to 15 residues. After removal of 3 bases from V and 4 bases from J, the junction contained 5 bases not matched to a gene. In DNA form, the CDR3 reads TGTGCCAGCAGTGAGACAGGGGCAAGCGGAAACACCATATATTTT. The encoded protein is CASSETGASGNTIYF.

This chain connects TRBV29-1 to TRBJ2-7; D perhaps matches TRBD1 (8 bases). This CDR3 is built from 14 residues. Germline V CDR1 and CDR2: SQVTM, ANQGSEA. The V end lost 0 bases, the J end lost 8 bases, and 17 bases lay between the germline ends. CDR3 sequence: CSVEDGQGGFKQYF. The CDR3 bases are TGCAGCGTTGAAGATGGACAGGGAGGGTTTAAGCAGTACTTC.

This sequence joins TRBV10-2 and TRBJ1-6; D unclear. V lost 0 bases and J 0 bases, leaving 6 bases between the germline ends. Germline CDR1 is WSHSY and CDR2 is SAAADI. The CDR3 consists of 16 residues. DNA for the CDR3: TGCGCCAGCAGTGAGTCAGGGAGCTCCTATAATTCACCCCTCCACTTT. Translated, it gives CASSESGSSYNSPLHF.

The V gene is TRBV7-9, the J gene TRBJ1-4; 9 nucleotides align to TRBD1. Germline V gene lookup returns CDR1 SEHNR and CDR2 FQNEAQ (reference sequence). The junction had 8 bases not matched to a gene; V was cut back by 5 bases and J by 7 bases. CDR3 length equals 15 residues. CDR3 amino acids: CASSQTGGIGEKLFF. As DNA, the CDR3 is TGTGCCAGCAGCCAGACAGGGGGTATTGGTGAAAAACTGTTTTTT. The whole variable domain, remainder taken from reference TRBV7-9 and TRBJ1-4, is DTGVSQNPRHKITKRGQNVTFRCDPISEHNRLYWYRQTLGQGPEFLTYFQNEAQLEKSRLLSDRFSAERPKGSFSTLEIQRTEQGDSAMYLCASSQTGGIGEKLFFGSGTQLSVL.

This chain links TRBV10-3 with TRBJ2-2, with D possibly matching TRBD1 (6 bases). The CDR3 spans 14 residues. CDR1 is ENHRY and CDR2 is SYGVKD in the germline V gene. The V gene lost 6 bases and the J gene lost 7 bases, with 15 bases spanning the gap. CDR3 in amino acids: CAIRNRAEGGELFF. CDR3 bases: TGTGCCATCAGGAACAGGGCTGAGGGCGGGGAGCTGTTTTTT.

V and J are TRBV3-1 (or the pseudogene TRBV3-2) and TRBJ2-3; TRBD2 might be the D (5 bases). The CDR3 has 16 residues. The V gene's germline CDR1 is LGHDT and CDR2 YNNKEL (reference sequence). Trimming stripped 1 base from V and 4 bases from J, with 15 bases between. In DNA, the CDR3 is TGTGCCAGCAGCCAAGGCTTCTCCGGTAGCGCAGATACGCAGTATTTT. Residues: CASSQGFSGSADTQYF.

This chain links TRBV11-3 with TRBJ2-3; tentatively, D is TRBD2 (6 bases). Trimming left V 0 bases short and J 4 bases short, with 8 bases between. The CDR3 extends over 14 amino acids. From germline, CDR1 is SGHNT and CDR2 YENEEA. As DNA, the CDR3 is TGTGCCAGCAGCTTAGATAGCGGTCCAGATACGCAGTATTTT. The encoded protein is CASSLDSGPDTQYF.

This clone was detected only a few times. V is TRBV5-4 and J is TRBJ1-2, with TRBD1 as a possible D gene (5 bases). Germline CDR1 SGHNT, CDR2 YYREEE (reference sequence). V gave up 0 bases and J gave up 3 bases, with 15 bases separating them. The CDR3 has 16 amino acids. The CDR3, as DNA: TGTGCCAGCAGCTTGGCCAGCGACAGATCATACTATGGCTACACCTTC. Translated, it gives CASSLASDRSYYGYTF.

This clone was counted only a few times. This chain uses TRBV11-2 with TRBJ2-6, with TRBD2 identical over 13 bases. Germline V gene lookup returns CDR1 SGHAT and CDR2 FQNNGV. V trimming: 6 bases; J trimming: 2 bases; junction bases outside the gene matches: 10. CDR3 size: 19 residues. CDR3 residues: CASSRTSGGSGAGANVLTF. CDR3 DNA: TGTGCCAGCAGTCGGACTAGCGGGGGCTCGGGGGCTGGGGCCAACGTCCTGACTTTC.

The V and J genes are TRBV19 and TRBJ2-2; TRBD1 aligns across 9 bases. V lost 9 bases and J lost 4; bases outside the gene matches: 9. The CDR3 consists of 15 residues. CDR1 is LNHDA and CDR2 is SQIVND in the germline V gene (reference sequence). CDR3 region: CASRWDRATTGELFF. DNA for the CDR3: TGTGCCAGCAGGTGGGACAGGGCAACCACCGGGGAGCTGTTTTTT. Filled out from reference TRBV19 and TRBJ2-2, the complete variable domain reads DGGITQSPKYLFRKEGQNVTLSCEQNLNHDAMYWYRQDPGQGLRLIYYSQIVNDFQKGDIAEGYSVSREKKESFPLTVTSAQKNPTAFYLCASRWDRATTGELFFGEGSRLTVL.

The chain carries TRBV3-1 (or the pseudogene TRBV3-2) and TRBJ1-1, with unresolved D. V lost 0 bases, J lost 1 base, and 12 bases lay in between. The germline V gene encodes CDR1 LGHDT and CDR2 YNNKEL (reference sequence). This CDR3 region has 16 residues. As DNA, the CDR3 is TGTGCCAGCAGCCAAGAGGAGTGGCGCCCGAACACTGAAGCTTTCTTT. This translates into CASSQEEWRPNTEAFF.

V is TRBV4-2 and J is TRBJ2-1, with 13 bases identical to TRBD2. Germline V gene lookup returns CDR1 LGHNA and CDR2 YNFKEQ. V shed 1 base, J shed 7 bases, and the junction held 7 bases outside the gene matches. This CDR3 contains 17 residues. The CDR3 sequence is CASSQGAWTSGGNEQFF. The CDR3, as DNA: TGTGCCAGCAGCCAAGGTGCTTGGACTAGCGGGGGAAATGAGCAGTTCTTC.

The chain recombines TRBV3-1 (or the pseudogene TRBV3-2) with TRBJ2-6; a weak D match, TRBD1 (7 bases). CDR1 and CDR2 from the germline V gene are LGHDT and YNNKEL (reference sequence). The ends were cut back, 3 bases at V and 11 bases at J, with 14 bases in the middle. The CDR3 is made up of 14 amino acids. As DNA, the CDR3 is TGTGCCAGCAGCCACACTACAGGGGACTACGTCCTGACTTTC. Residues: CASSHTTGDYVLTF.

The chain recombines TRBV7-3 with TRBJ2-6; D call uncertain. This CDR3 comprises 15 residues. Trimming removed 4 bases from V and 2 bases from J, with 9 bases in between. The germline V gene encodes CDR1 SGHTA and CDR2 FQGTGA. CDR3 residues: CASSSMGTGANVLTF. CDR3 nucleotides: TGTGCCAGCAGCTCGATGGGCACTGGGGCCAACGTCCTGACTTTC.

This sequence joins TRBV11-2 and TRBJ1-4; D is perhaps TRBD1 (5 bases). This CDR3 spans 14 amino acids. V was cut by 5 bases and J by 7 bases, with 14 bases left in between. The germline V gene encodes CDR1 SGHAT and CDR2 FQNNGV. DNA of the CDR3: TGTGCCAGCAGCCCAGGGCTACCCGGTGAAAAACTGTTTTTT. Its protein is CASSPGLPGEKLFF.

The chain carries TRBV10-2 and TRBJ1-3, with TRBD1 identical over 8 bases. Germline CDR1 and CDR2: WSHSY and SAAADI. Trimming cost V 9 bases and J 0 bases; bases outside gene matches: 10. The CDR3 is 16 amino acids. The CDR3 DNA follows: TGCGCCAGTGGAGACAGGGGATCCCGCTCTGGAAACACCATATATTTT. Translation: CASGDRGSRSGNTIYF.